A single T cell receptor beta chain is shown here with its context. Its antigen is currently unknown. This record comes from a study of monozygotic twins with inflammatory bowel disease. There are 15 residues in the CDR3. In germline, CDR1 is MNHNS, CDR2 SASEGT. Template switching introduced UMIs that contain a 6-nucleotide sample barcode. After re-calling the 5' RACE reads, TCRdb lists one entry per CDR3 protein, DNA absent. This specimen shows 300,000 to 350,000 distinct CDR3 sequences; the ten leading clones hold around 2%. Study observations and caveats: Lower sharing of clonotypes with other individuals was seen in IBD patients than in healthy twins. This was most marked in patients showing signs of disease activity. Differing immunosuppressive treatments may have added variability to patient repertoires.

The sequence was obtained from a human donor with ulcerative colitis or Crohn's disease, or a healthy co-twin of an affected twin (not recorded which). V and J are TRBV6-1 and TRBJ1-3. The specimen was blood. CDR3 amino acids: CASSLDGISGNTIYF.